This TCR beta chain was captured in a study of blood T cell repertoires in COVID-19. V was clipped by 7 bases and J by 5 bases, with 12 bases between them. Per germline, CDR1 WSHSY and CDR2 SAAADI. The CDR3 sequence is 12 residues long. Assay used: immunoSEQ multiplex PCR; TCRdb lists only in-frame clones, some missing. The sample consists of 200,000 to 250,000 clones, around nine tenths of them appearing once. The specimen sequenced was peripheral blood. This chain links TRBV10-2 with TRBJ2-7, with TRBD1 as a possible D gene (6 bases). The clonotype comes from a man aged 55 to 69 who had recovered from COVID-19. CDR3: CASTQGSDEQYF. The CDR3 DNA follows: TGCGCCAGCACGCAGGGGTCGGACGAGCAGTACTTC.